This TCR beta chain was observed in a study of blood T cell repertoires in COVID-19 (dated by TCRdb to about 2020). With respect to the entire study: The collaborator samples originated in the United States, Italy and Spain and spanned the acute and convalescent phases of COVID-19. A freely available public database, intended as a resource for researchers studying the immune response to SARS-CoV-2, is where the repertoires were released. The samples were drawn from the first 160 participants of the ongoing ImmuneRACE study and from over 950 subjects provided by 6 global collaborators. Nearly every sample came with metadata listing a de-identified subject ID, COVID-19 status, age in years and sex. The prospective study material was composed of cDNA or gDNA derived from T cells, B-cell-depleted T cells, or PBMCs. HLA class I and class II types, where available, came from metadata supplied by the sample provider rather than from assay-based typing. Subjects who had been exposed to COVID-19, were actively infected with it, or had recovered from it provided the deeply sampled blood TCRbeta repertoires that made up the dataset. Study-wide conclusions, independent of this receptor: The quantity of clinical and demographic metadata differed by source and by participant and was supplied without curation.

Concerning this clone itself: No antigen is known for it. Per-base quality was not reported, and no clone a single base away is much larger than it.

V is cut back by 5 bases and J by 2 bases, with 5 bases in the junction unmatched. The CDR3, cysteine through phenylalanine, is 14 amino acids long. Only the CDR3 portion is preserved as DNA: 42 bases, with reading frame beginning at the first base. CDR1 and CDR2, per the germline V gene, are MDHEN and SYDVKM. Participants in the prospective study were enrolled through a virtual design, were aged 18 to 89 years, and lived in roughly 24 United States geographic areas. In the prospective study, participants were assigned to cohorts based on the clinical history participants reported in a screening survey and a study questionnaire. For ImmuneRACE Cohort 3, a participant was defined as recovered based on two consecutive negative NP/OP PCR tests, clearance by a healthcare professional, or resolution of symptoms. Mobile phlebotomists in the prospective study collected whole blood, serum and a nasopharyngeal or oropharyngeal swab from every participant. Over a roughly 2-month period, participants in the prospective study had the option of providing additional blood draws and questionnaires. Before DNA extraction, blood samples from the prospective study were shipped at room temperature or frozen.

TCRbeta CDR3 regions were amplified from genomic DNA by means of the immunoSEQ Assay, a bias-controlled multiplex PCR. In the paper's pipeline: Nucleated cell counts per sample were estimated from amplification of reference gene primers within the assay. Sequence reads were collapsed and filtered to measure the absolute abundance of every unique TCRbeta CDR3 rearrangement. Productive Simpson clonality was computed per sample as the square root of Simpson's diversity index over productive rearrangements. Here the immuneACCESS table is served through TCRdb, limited to in-frame sequences with V and J called. Missing clones are a known gap in these copies; in checked studies unresolved V genes cover under half, and the rest lacks a known reason. For V, J and clone size, that table is used; D and trimming come from the DNA. This sample lists about 180,000 clones; 86% were detected once. In total, the top ten clones hold 8% to 10% of the sample.

The rearrangement combines TRBV28 with TRBJ2-5; 7 of the junction bases match TRBD1. Sequenced material: PBMCs or T cells enriched from blood (not recorded which). This TCR derives from a woman between 25 and 40 years old who had recovered from COVID-19. The DNA sequence reads TGTGCCAGCAGTCTTACGGACAGGCAAGAGACCCAGTACTTC. It is translated as CASSLTDRQETQYF.